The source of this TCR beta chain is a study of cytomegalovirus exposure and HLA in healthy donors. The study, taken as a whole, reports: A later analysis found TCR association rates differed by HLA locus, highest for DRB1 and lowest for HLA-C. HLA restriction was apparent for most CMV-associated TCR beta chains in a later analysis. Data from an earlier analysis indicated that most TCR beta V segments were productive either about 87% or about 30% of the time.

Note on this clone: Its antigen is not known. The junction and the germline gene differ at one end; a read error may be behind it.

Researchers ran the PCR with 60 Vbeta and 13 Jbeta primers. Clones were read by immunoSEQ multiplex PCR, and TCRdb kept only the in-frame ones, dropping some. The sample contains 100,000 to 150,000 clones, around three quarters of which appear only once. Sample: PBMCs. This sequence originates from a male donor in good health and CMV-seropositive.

For the CDR3, the DNA is TGTGCCAGCAGTTTAGTTGGGGGGGGAGGCTCTGGGGCCAACGGCCTGACTTTC. It codes for CASSLVGGGGSGANGLTF. The chain is built from TRBV28 and TRBJ2-6, with 7 positions matching TRBD2. Germline-derived CDR1 and CDR2 are MDHEN and SYDVKM. This CDR3 contains 18 residues.